This TCR beta chain was documented in a study of blood T cell repertoires in COVID-19. Study information: Samples came from the United States, Italy and Spain, spanning acute and convalescent COVID-19. PBMCs, B-cell-depleted T cells, or T cells provided the cDNA or gDNA that made up the material.

The V end lost 10 bases, the J end lost 3 bases, and 17 bases lay between the germline ends. The V gene's germline CDR1 is KGHDR and CDR2 SFDVKD. This CDR3 region has 14 residues. Authors' analysis steps: Nucleated cell number was recorded as an estimate derived from reference gene primer amplification. Assay: immunoSEQ multiplex PCR; the TCRdb copy retains only in-frame clones and omits some. V and J calls and clone size are given by that table; D and trimming were obtained from the DNA. The table lists almost 400,000 clones, about 90% of them singletons. In Seattle, patients joined the study during active infection and were tracked longitudinally.

J is TRBJ1-2 and V is TRBV24-1; a weak D match, TRBD1 (5 bases). This sequence was found in a woman aged 60-70 years with COVID-19, enrolled during active disease. Sequencing input: peripheral blood. CDR3 residues: CATHFGGAHYGYTF. CDR3 DNA sequence: TGTGCCACACATTTCGGTGGGGCCCACTATGGCTACACCTTC.